One and the same sample provided the 4 T cell receptor beta chains below, sequenced in a study of blood T cell repertoires in COVID-19. Data came from immunoSEQ multiplex PCR; TCRdb stores just in-frame clones and leaves some out. Of roughly 200,000 clones in the sample, approximately 91% were seen once. Input material: peripheral blood. All receptors derive from a man aged 50-60 years with COVID-19, enrolled during active disease.

The gene calls are TRBV5-6 and TRBJ2-6, with D possibly matching TRBD2 (5 bases). CDR1 is SGHDT and CDR2 is YYEEEE in the germline V gene. CDR3 length: 19 residues. Trimming shortened V by 0 bases and J by 0 bases, and 16 bases separated the two germline ends. CDR3 bases: TGTGCCAGCAGCTTGGGTTTAATTGGAGGTTACTCTGGGGCCAACGTCCTGACTTTC. This gives the protein CASSLGLIGGYSGANVLTF.

The gene calls are TRBV6-5 and TRBJ1-2; D might be TRBD1 (5 bases). The CDR3 extends over 13 amino acids. Germline values: CDR1 MNHEY, CDR2 SVGAGI. The V end was cut by 2 bases, the J end by 7 bases, with 11 bases between. DNA for the CDR3: TGTGCCAGCAGTTACATAGGGGCTGGTGGCTACACCTTC. This codes for CASSYIGAGGYTF.

This chain joins TRBV27 and TRBJ1-5, with D possibly being TRBD1 (6 bases). CDR1 and CDR2 from the germline V gene are MNHEY and SMNVEV (reference sequence). The germline V and J ends were trimmed by 2 bases and 4 bases, with 6 bases remaining between them. CDR3 size: 13 residues. The CDR3 DNA follows: TGTGCCAGCAGTTTAGGACAGAATCAGCCCCAGCATTTT. Translation gives CASSLGQNQPQHF.

V is TRBV6-5 and J is TRBJ2-2; D is perhaps TRBD1 (6 bases). From germline, CDR1 is MNHEY and CDR2 SVGAGI. CDR3 length equals 15 residues. Trimming took 2 bases from V and 0 from J, leaving 7 bases between them. The DNA for the CDR3 is TGTGCCAGCAGTTACGGACAGCCGAACACCGGGGAGCTGTTTTTT. Residues: CASSYGQPNTGELFF.